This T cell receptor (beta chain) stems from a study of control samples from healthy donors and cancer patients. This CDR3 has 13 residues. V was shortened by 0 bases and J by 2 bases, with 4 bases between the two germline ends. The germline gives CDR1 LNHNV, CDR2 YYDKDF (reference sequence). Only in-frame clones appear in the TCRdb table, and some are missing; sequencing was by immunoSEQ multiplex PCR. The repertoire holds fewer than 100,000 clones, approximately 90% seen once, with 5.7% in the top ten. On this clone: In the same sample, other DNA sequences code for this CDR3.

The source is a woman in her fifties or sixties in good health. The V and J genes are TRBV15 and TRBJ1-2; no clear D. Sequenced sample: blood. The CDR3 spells CATSRDLNYGYTF. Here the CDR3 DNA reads TGTGCCACCAGCAGAGATTTAAACTATGGCTACACCTTC.